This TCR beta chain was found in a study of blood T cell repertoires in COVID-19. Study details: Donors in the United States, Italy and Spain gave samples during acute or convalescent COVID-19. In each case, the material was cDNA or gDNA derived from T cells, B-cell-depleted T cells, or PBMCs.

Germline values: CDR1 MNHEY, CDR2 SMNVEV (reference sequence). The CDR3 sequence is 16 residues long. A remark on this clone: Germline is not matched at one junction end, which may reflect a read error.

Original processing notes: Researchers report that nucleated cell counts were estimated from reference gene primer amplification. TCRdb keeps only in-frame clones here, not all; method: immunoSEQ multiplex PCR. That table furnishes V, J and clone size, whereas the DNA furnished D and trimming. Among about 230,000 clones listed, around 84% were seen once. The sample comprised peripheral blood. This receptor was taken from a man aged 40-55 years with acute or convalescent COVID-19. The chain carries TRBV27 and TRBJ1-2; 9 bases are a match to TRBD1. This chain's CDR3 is CASSLSPGQGNYDYTF. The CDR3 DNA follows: TGTGCCAGCAGTTTATCCCCGGGACAGGGTAACTATGACTACACCTTC.